This is a list of T cell receptor beta chains from one sample in a study of human T cells and chemical hapten exposure. One entry per CDR3 protein results from TCRdb running MiXCR on the RACE reads. The table lists more than 95,000 distinct CDR3 sequences, around 35% of them singletons. Sequenced here: whole blood, sampled in connection with sensitization to the hapten diphenylcyclopropenone (DPC). All receptors derive from a man aged 40-50 years with alopecia areata. Some clones in this sample may be carry-over from other donors' samples. Each CDR3 is given with its conserved first and last residue. Size is stated for part of the rows, as once, few or many counts, or as a class when the clone is expanded.

v_gene,abundance,j_gene,CDR3aa
TRBV29-1,few,TRBJ2-1,CSVEGTLYNEQFF
TRBV11-2,NA,TRBJ1-1,CASSLISRTFEAFF
TRBV9,few,TRBJ2-5,CASSVGGLAGLKETQYF
TRBV9,NA,TRBJ1-1,CASARYDTEAFF
TRBV4-2,NA,TRBJ2-7,CASSQNRGGRGRAPHEQYF
TRBV12-3/TRBV12-4,NA,TRBJ1-5,CASRPTGGKNQPQHF
TRBV4-2,NA,TRBJ2-3,CASSQGGSGRDTQYF
TRBV21-1,NA,TRBJ2-7,CARGEYGTSHYEQYF
TRBV2,NA,TRBJ2-7,CASSEGSTYEQYF
TRBV3-1,NA,TRBJ1-1,CASSQGGAGTEAFF
TRBV5-1,NA,TRBJ1-3,CASSLDRGGNTIYF
TRBV29-1,NA,TRBJ2-3,CSVEWLAGRTDTQYF
TRBV27,few,TRBJ2-1,CASSLSSGNNEQFF
TRBV28,few,TRBJ2-3,CASSLAFPPWDRRYTDTQYF
TRBV7-9,NA,TRBJ1-1,CASSPQGRRAFF
TRBV4-3,NA,TRBJ2-1,CASSQVWLAGDEQFF
TRBV7-9,NA,TRBJ2-6,CASSFGGPGANVLTF
TRBV12-3/TRBV12-4,few,TRBJ2-3,CASSPSPRDTQYF
TRBV7-2,NA,TRBJ2-7,CASSSPGTVAYEQYF
TRBV11-1,NA,TRBJ2-4,CASSRPGLAGSVVKNIQYF
TRBV9,few,TRBJ2-3,CASSVAAGGPGDTQYF
TRBV12-3/TRBV12-4,few,TRBJ1-6,CASSFAGTPLHF
TRBV7-2,few,TRBJ1-2,CASSRTGDQNYGYTF
TRBV7-8,NA,TRBJ1-1,CASSLQNRGHLTEAFF
TRBV12-3/TRBV12-4,NA,TRBJ2-4,CASIIGGAKNIQYF
TRBV6-2/TRBV6-3,NA,TRBJ1-1,CASSSQGNRGEAFF
TRBV6-5,NA,TRBJ1-6,CASSFTRGSPLHF
TRBV7-3,few,TRBJ2-1,CASNPGLAADNEQFF
TRBV21-1,NA,TRBJ2-3,CASSKESRDVDTQYF
TRBV6-2/TRBV6-3,few,TRBJ1-1,CASRPQGMNTEAFF
TRBV7-8,NA,TRBJ2-5,CASSLIARGGWETQYF
TRBV12-3/TRBV12-4,NA,TRBJ2-5,CASSLLTGTEETQYF
TRBV30,few,TRBJ2-3,CAWGRTSGSDTQYF
TRBV9,few,TRBJ2-3,CASSARPRKQDTQYF
TRBV4-2,NA,TRBJ2-5,CASSQGRGETQYF
TRBV7-8,NA,TRBJ2-3,CASSLARSSGRVSQFTDTQYF